This TCR beta chain was retrieved from a study of CD8 T cells in Susac syndrome. Points from the study as a whole: As the study acknowledged, the number of individuals in its TCR sequencing and HLA analysis was relatively small.

Multiple sclerosis controls were treatment-naive patients with stable or active relapsing-remitting disease. This clonotype showed up just a few times. What it binds is not known. Per germline, CDR1 MNHNS and CDR2 SASEGT. This CDR3 comprises 16 residues. Trimming stripped 6 bases from V and 1 base from J, with 16 bases between. The RNA, about 0.45 to 1 ug, was put through reverse transcription using random hexamers. TCR beta CDR3 was amplified by immunoSEQ covering 54 Vbeta and 13 Jbeta. Via MiXCR, TCRdb re-called the immunoSEQ multiplex PCR reads, giving one row per CDR3 protein. Counted here are about 250,000 distinct CDR3 sequences, about 94% occurring once; the ten biggest clones make up around 0.072%.

This chain connects TRBV6-1 to TRBJ1-5, with a weak D call TRBD1 (5 bases). The material sequenced was CD4+ T cells from PBMCs. The sequence came from a human donor with multiple sclerosis. The CDR3 here is CASSPYRGGSNQPQHF. The DNA of the CDR3 is TGTGCCAGCAGCCCTTATCGGGGGGGAAGCAATCAGCCCCAGCATTTT.